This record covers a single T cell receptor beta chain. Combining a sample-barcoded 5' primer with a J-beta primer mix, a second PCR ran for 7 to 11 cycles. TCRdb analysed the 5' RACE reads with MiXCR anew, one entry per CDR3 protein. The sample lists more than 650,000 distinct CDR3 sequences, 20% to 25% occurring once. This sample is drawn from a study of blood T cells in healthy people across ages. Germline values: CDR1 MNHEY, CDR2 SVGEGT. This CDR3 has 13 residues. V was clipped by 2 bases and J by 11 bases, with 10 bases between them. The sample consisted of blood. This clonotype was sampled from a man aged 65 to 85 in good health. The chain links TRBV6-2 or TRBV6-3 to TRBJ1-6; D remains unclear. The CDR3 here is CASSYGNDPPLHF. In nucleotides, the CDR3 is TGTGCCAGCAGTTACGGTAACGACCCACCCCTCCACTTT.